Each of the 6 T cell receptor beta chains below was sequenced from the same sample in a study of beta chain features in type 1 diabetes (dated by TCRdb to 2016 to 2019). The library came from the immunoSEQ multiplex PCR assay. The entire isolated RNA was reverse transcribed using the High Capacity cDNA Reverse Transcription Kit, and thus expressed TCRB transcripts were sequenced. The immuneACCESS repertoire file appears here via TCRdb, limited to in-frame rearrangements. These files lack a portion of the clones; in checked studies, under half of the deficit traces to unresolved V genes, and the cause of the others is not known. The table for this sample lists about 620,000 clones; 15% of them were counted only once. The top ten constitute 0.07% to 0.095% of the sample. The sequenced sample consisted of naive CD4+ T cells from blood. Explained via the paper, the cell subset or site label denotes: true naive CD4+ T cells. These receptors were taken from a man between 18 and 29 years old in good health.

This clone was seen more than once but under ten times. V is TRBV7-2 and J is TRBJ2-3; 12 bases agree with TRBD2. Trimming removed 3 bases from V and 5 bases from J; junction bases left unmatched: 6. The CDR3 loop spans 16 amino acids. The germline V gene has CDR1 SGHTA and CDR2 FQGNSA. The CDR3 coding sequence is TGTGCCAGCAGCTTTGGGACTAGCGGGCTGCGAGATACGCAGTATTTT. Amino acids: CASSFGTSGLRDTQYF.

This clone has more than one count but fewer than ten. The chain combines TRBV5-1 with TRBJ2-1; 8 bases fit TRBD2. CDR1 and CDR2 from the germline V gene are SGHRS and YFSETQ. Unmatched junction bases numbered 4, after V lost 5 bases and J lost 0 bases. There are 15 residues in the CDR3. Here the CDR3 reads CASRSSGDSYNEQFF. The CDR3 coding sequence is TGCGCCAGCAGGAGTAGCGGGGACTCCTACAATGAGCAGTTCTTC.

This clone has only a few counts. For the CDR3, the DNA is TGTGCCAGTAGTGCCCGCACAGATACGCAGTATTTT. This codes for CASSARTDTQYF. V usage is TRBV19 and J usage is TRBJ2-3; D is unresolved. Per germline, CDR1 LNHDA and CDR2 SQIVND (reference sequence). This CDR3 has 12 residues. The V gene lost 5 bases and the J gene lost 1 base, with 4 bases spanning the gap.

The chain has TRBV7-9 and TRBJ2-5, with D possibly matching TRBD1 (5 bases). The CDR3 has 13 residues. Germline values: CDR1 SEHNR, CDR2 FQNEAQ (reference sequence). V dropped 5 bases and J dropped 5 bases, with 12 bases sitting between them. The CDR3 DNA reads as TGTGCCAGCAGCCTGGGGCATCGGGAGACCCAGTACTTC. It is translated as CASSLGHRETQYF.

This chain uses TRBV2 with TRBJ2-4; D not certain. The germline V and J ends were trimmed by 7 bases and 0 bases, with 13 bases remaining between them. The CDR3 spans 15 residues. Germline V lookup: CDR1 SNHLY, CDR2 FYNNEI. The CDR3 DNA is TGTGCCAGCATTCAGGAGTTAGTAGCCAAAAACATTCAGTACTTC. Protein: CASIQELVAKNIQYF.

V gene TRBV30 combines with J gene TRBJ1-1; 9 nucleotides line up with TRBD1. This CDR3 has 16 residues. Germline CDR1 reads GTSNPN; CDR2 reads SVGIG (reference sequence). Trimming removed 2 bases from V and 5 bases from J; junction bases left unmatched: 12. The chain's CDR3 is CAWSPTPTGGITEAFF. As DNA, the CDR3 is TGTGCCTGGAGTCCCACCCCGACAGGGGGGATTACTGAAGCTTTCTTT.